This TCR beta chain is from a study of cytomegalovirus exposure and HLA in healthy donors listed by TCRdb under 2017. In terms of the full investigation: An earlier analysis of roughly 610 of the donors reported 250 to 300 Gb of sequence data and 100 million to 120 million unique TCR beta sequences obtained from around 180 million T cells. An early release that covered roughly 600 HLA-typed donors contained around 330 gigabases of sequencing data and 65 million to 100 million unique TCR sequences. Among the roughly 400 genotyped donors, more than 70% belonged to the genetic ancestry cluster associated with self-reported Caucasian donors. The study aimed to test whether cataloging public T cell receptors could reveal signatures of past pathogen exposure. The study used immunosequencing to profile the T cell repertoires of 666 subjects and linked those repertoires to cytomegalovirus serostatus. Along with the roughly 700-subject first cohort, a separate validation cohort of 120 different subjects was used. The study combined high-throughput TCR immunosequencing, statistical association of individual TCRs with disease status, and machine learning to predict cytomegalovirus infection status. A later analysis re-analyzed previously published TCR beta repertoires from about 600 donors and added high-resolution HLA genotyping to study TCR occurrence patterns. In the later analysis, no new phenotypic data were used to find candidate immune exposures; instead, reliance was placed on TCR beta sequences and their occurrence across donors. In an earlier analysis of 550 to 700 of the donors, high-throughput TCR beta sequencing was used to judge whether each TCR beta V gene segment behaved as functional or pseudogenic. Donor age, sex, ethnicity and CMV serostatus were collected together with the repertoire data. A later genetic analysis used genome-wide SNP genotypes for about 65% of the 666 donors, treating that subset as a discovery cohort. All discovery cohort repertoires had been generated using a single sequencing platform. HLA typing included class I and class II loci at four-digit resolution. The number of donors typed differed by locus, with roughly 620-630 for A, B, C, DRB1 and DQB1, approximately 500 for DQA1, over 600 for DPA1, and 450 to 480 for DPB1. About five DR-DQ haplotypes were handled as single units for association and clustering, since linkage in the cohort was strong. Across approximately 400 genotyped donors of the cohort, an average of roughly 250,000 unique TCR beta nucleotide sequences per donor were sequenced, and approximately 17% of those sequences were non-productive. General findings and caveats noted by the study authors: Because counts were too low, some 17 rarely observed V segments, including chromosome 9 orphons, were left out of the earlier analysis of approximately 500 of the donors. Correlated functional status among segregating V segments might be attributable to linkage disequilibrium, but an unknown experimental factor could not be ruled out. An association between a missense DCLRE1C variant and V-gene and J-gene trimming of TCR beta chains was found in a later genetic analysis and replicated in an independent cohort. For the cohort, immune exposure information was limited to CMV serostatus. A cluster of highly shared sequence variants was judged likely to represent a technical artifact of the sequencing pipeline. A later genetic analysis reported fewer N-insertions in productive TCRs among donors in an Asian-associated ancestry cluster than the roughly 620-donor mean. Broadly in line with IMGT annotations, most TCR beta V segments showed up in productive rearrangements about 87% or about 30% of the time in an earlier analysis of approximately 600 of the donors. A further reported finding was that TCR beta sequences accurately predicted the HLA-A and HLA-B alleles for most subjects in the first cohort. In a later analysis, HLA-associated TCR beta chains were found to be more clonally expanded and to have lower generation probabilities than equally common non-associated chains. A later analysis reported that several top co-occurrence clusters appeared linked to parvovirus B19, influenza, CMV and Epstein-Barr virus. HLA typing was unavailable for some donors at each locus, so association tests used only the typed subset. Presence/absence analyses assumed roughly uniform sequencing depth across donors, an assumption that may not hold. In a later analysis, about 17,000 TCR beta sequences were associated with specific HLA alleles at a false discovery rate of 0.05. When HLA alleles, especially DR and DQ, strongly co-occurred, TCR associations were difficult to assign to individual alleles. In the study, around 150 TCR beta chains were listed as associated with cytomegalovirus. In a later analysis, the rate of TCR association differed among HLA loci, with DRB1 alleles having the most associated TCRs and HLA-C alleles having the fewest. While some public TCRs were present in many individuals, most TCR sequences turned up only very rarely across donors. Cytomegalovirus status was reported to be diagnosed by the classifier with high specificity and sensitivity in both the original and validation cohorts. Some IMGT-functional V segments, including TRBV6-2 and TRBV6-3, could not be distinguished by the 87-base-pair reads and were therefore excluded. According to the authors, the approach could potentially be generalized to other disease states and immunological phenotypes. Three of the identified cytomegalovirus-associated TCR beta chains were confirmed in vitro to be specific for cytomegalovirus antigens. According to a later analysis, most CMV-associated TCR beta chains appeared to be HLA-restricted, and the HLA associations seemed to be driven largely by CMV exposure. The cohort was sequenced for TCR beta chains only, and without alpha or paired-chain data the features that could be detected were limited.

The library relied on the immunoSEQ multiplex PCR assay. A mixture of 60 forward primers for TCR Vbeta segments and 13 reverse primers for TCR Jbeta segments was used in the multiplex PCR. The CDR3 region of rearranged TCR beta genes was amplified from genomic DNA with a multiplex PCR assay. The amplified TCR beta libraries were sequenced on the Illumina HiSeq System as 87-base-pair reads. On the authors' methods: A later analysis tallied 70 million to 100 million unique TCR beta chains across the approximately 670 repertoires, and approximately 12 million of those chains were shared by two or more donors. A nearest-neighbor algorithm error-corrected the raw reads and collapsed the reads into unique sequences, merging closely related sequences to remove PCR and sequencing errors. To assign V, D and J gene segments, CDR3 sequences were aligned to IMGT reference sequences. For a sequence to be retained, a match of at least six nucleotides to both a V gene segment and a J gene segment was required. Rearrangements were called productive when the CDR3 lacked stop codons and stayed in frame with V and J; all others were non-productive. CDR3 was defined according to IMGT convention as the region running from the second conserved V-encoded cysteine to the conserved J-encoded phenylalanine. The earlier analysis of a few hundred of the donors excluded any sequence lacking an unambiguous match to a single V gene segment. In an earlier analysis of 587 of the donors, V segments were called functional above 56.7% productive rearrangements and were called segregating when the between-donor standard deviation exceeded 5%. To diagnose cytomegalovirus status from the catalog of TCR beta chain sequences, a statistical classification framework was built. In a later analysis, V and J genes were assigned by comparing TCR nucleotide sequences against IMGT/GENE-DB human TR gene sequences. A later analysis assigned CDR3 sequences and most-parsimonious VDJ recombination scenarios with the TCRdist pipeline. In a later analysis, every TCR beta chain was defined by the combination of its CDR3 amino acid sequence and its V-gene family, and reads without a unique V-gene family were dropped. As a way to deal with suspected cross-contamination and a sequencing artifact, a later analysis dropped approximately 570 nucleotide sequences that were highly shared and had low generation probability. For each public chain, a later analysis derived a clonal expansion index from normalized ranks of inferred template counts within each repertoire. Generation probabilities in a later analysis came from a VDJ recombination model fitted to out-of-frame rearrangements, and those results were checked against IGoR. A later analysis scored TCR-TCR, TCR-HLA and TCR-CMV co-occurrence with hypergeometric tests, applying a repertoire-size bias correction to TCR pairs. False discovery rates were estimated in a later analysis by permuting HLA or CMV assignments 20 times. In a later analysis, co-occurring TCRs were grouped with DBSCAN, and TCRdist sequence similarity was added when clustering was performed within HLA-allele-positive subsets. Co-occurrence clustering excluded repertoires with fewer than 30,000 or more than 120,000 public chains, plus five with anomalous nucleotide sharing. TCRdb provides this immuneACCESS table in a form limited to in-frame rearrangements. Some clones are lacking; in checked studies, under half of them reflect an unresolved V gene, and why the rest are absent is not known. Clonal size and the V and J genes are those of that table, whereas D and trimming came from the DNA. The sample includes tens of thousands of clones, with approximately 71% observed a single time. Together, the top ten hold approximately 7.6% of the sample.

Notes on this clone: Its antigen target is currently unknown. No base-level quality is on record; no much larger clone is a single base apart.

The cohort was made up of approximately 670 healthy bone marrow donors. Cohort members were all nominally healthy when sampled, although unrecorded immune exposures were likely present. The donor tested CMV seropositive and was one of the 289 seropositive cohort members. A peripheral blood sample was provided by each donor, and peripheral blood mononuclear cells were used for TCR beta sequencing. Genomic DNA extraction from the blood cell samples was performed with the Qiagen DNeasy Blood Extraction Kit. V lost 5 bases and J lost 5 bases, and the count of bases not matched to a germline gene is 10. From cysteine to phenylalanine, the CDR3 is 15 amino acids long. The read is trimmed to its CDR3 DNA, 45 bases read in frame from base 1. Looking up the germline V gene yields CDR1 WSHSY and CDR2 SAAADI.

Rearrangement joined TRBV10-2 to TRBJ2-7, with 9 central nucleotides matching TRBD1. This receptor was obtained from a man between 60 and 75 years old in good health and CMV-seropositive. Material: PBMCs. This receptor has the CDR3 CASSFDRGDLHEQYF. The DNA sequence is TGCGCCAGCAGTTTCGACAGGGGGGACCTCCACGAGCAGTACTTC.